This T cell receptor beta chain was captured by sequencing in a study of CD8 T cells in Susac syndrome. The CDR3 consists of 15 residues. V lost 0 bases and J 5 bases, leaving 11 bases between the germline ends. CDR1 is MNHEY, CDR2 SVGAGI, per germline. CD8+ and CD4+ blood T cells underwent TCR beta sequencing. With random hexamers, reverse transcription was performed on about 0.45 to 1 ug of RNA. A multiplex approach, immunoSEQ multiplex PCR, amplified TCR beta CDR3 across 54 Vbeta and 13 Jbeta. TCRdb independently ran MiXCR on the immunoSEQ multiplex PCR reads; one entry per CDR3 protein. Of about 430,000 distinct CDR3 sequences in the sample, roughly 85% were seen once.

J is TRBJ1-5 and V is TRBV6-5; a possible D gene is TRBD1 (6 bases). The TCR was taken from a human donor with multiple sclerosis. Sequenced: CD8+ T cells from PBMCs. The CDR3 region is CASSYSASGDQPQHF. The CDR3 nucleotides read TGTGCCAGCAGTTACTCGGCGTCAGGGGATCAGCCCCAGCATTTT.